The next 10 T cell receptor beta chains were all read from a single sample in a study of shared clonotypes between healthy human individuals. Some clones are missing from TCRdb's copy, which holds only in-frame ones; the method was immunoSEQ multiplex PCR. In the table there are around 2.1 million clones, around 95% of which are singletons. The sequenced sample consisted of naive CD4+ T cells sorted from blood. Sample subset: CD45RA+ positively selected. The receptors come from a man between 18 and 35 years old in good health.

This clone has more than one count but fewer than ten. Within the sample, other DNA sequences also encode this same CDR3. DNA of the CDR3: TGTGCCAGCAGCTTCCAGGGGAACACTGAAGCTTTCTTT. It yields the protein CASSFQGNTEAFF. The chain joins TRBV7-3 to TRBJ1-1; TRBD1 is a possible D gene (5 bases). Germline V lookup: CDR1 SGHTA, CDR2 FQGTGA. Trimming stripped 3 bases from V and 1 base from J, with 6 bases between. This CDR3 has 13 amino acids.

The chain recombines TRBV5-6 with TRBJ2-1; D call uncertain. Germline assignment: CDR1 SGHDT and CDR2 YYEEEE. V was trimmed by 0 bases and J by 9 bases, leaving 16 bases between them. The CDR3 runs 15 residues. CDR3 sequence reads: CASSLVGPTGGEQFF. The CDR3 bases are TGTGCCAGCAGCTTGGTGGGCCCCACCGGCGGTGAGCAGTTCTTC.

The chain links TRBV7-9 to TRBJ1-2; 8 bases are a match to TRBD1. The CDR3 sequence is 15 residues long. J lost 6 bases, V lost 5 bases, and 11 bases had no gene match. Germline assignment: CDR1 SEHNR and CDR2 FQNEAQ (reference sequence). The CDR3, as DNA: TGTGCCAGCAGCGAAGAGTACGACAGGGGAGATGGCTACACCTTC. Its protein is CASSEEYDRGDGYTF.

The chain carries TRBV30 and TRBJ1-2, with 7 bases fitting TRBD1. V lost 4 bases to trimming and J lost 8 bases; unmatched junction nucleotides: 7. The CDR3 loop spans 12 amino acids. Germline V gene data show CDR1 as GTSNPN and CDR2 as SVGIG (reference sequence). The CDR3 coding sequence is TGTGCCTGGATCATAACAGGGGTAGGCTACACCTTC. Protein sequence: CAWIITGVGYTF. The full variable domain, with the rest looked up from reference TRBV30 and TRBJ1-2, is SQTIHQWPATLVQPVGSPLSLECTVEGTSNPNLYWYRQAAGRGLQLLFYSVGIGQISSEVPQNLSASRPQDRQFILSSKKLLLSDSGFYLCAWIITGVGYTFGSGTRLTVV.

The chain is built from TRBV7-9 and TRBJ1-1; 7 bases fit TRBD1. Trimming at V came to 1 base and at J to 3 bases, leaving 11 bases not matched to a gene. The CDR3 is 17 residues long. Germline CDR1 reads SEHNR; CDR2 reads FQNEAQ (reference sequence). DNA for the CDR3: TGTGCCAGCAGCTTAGTCCCGCCAGGGGGGGGACACACTGAAGCTTTCTTT. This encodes CASSLVPPGGGHTEAFF.

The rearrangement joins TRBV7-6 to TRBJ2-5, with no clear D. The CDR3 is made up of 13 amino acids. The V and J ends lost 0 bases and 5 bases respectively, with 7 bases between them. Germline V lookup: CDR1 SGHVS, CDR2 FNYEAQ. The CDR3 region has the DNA TGTGCCAGCAGCTTAGCGCTCTCGGAGACCCAGTACTTC. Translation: CASSLALSETQYF.

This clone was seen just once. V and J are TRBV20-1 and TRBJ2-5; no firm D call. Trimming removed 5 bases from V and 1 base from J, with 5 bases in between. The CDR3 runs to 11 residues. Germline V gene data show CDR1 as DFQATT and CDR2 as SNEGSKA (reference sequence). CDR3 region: CSAEPQETQYF. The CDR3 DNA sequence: TGCAGTGCTGAACCCCAAGAGACCCAGTACTTC.

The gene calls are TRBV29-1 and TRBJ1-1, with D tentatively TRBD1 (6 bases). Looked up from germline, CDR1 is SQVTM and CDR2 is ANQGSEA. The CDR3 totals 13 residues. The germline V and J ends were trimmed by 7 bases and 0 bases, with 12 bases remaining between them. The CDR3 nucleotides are TGCAGCGCGATACAGGGTTTGAACACTGAAGCTTTCTTT. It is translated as CSAIQGLNTEAFF.

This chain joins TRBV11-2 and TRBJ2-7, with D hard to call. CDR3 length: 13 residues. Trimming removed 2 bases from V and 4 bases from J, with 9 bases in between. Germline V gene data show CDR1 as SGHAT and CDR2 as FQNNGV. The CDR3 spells CASSLLALYEQYF. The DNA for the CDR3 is TGTGCCAGCAGCTTATTAGCCTTATACGAGCAGTACTTC.

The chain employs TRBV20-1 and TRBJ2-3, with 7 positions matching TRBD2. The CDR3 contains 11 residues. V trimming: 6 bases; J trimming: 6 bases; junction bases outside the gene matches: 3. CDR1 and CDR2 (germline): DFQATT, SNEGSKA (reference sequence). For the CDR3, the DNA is TGCAGTGCCTCAGCGGGGGATACGCAGTATTTT. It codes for CSASAGDTQYF.